The present T cell receptor (beta chain) was sequenced within a study of T cells in Graves' hyperthyroidism and ophthalmopathy. RNA transcripts gave rise to amplified TCR beta CDR3 regions. The HTBI primer set drove a first-round RT-PCR of the TCR CDR3. Via MiXCR, TCRdb re-called the multiplex PCR reads, giving one row per CDR3 protein. The data contain 730,000 or so distinct CDR3 sequences, around 20% of them singletons. This clonotype has ten or more counts. The receptor comes from a woman in her forties or fifties with Graves' hyperthyroidism that later progressed to Graves' ophthalmopathy. The sequenced sample consisted of blood.

The CDR3 loop reads CASSSRADNEQFF. For the CDR3, the DNA is TGCGCCAGCAGCTCCCGGGCCGACAATGAGCAGTTCTTC. The chain couples TRBV5-1 to TRBJ2-1, with D hard to call. Trimming stripped 3 bases from V and 5 bases from J, with 9 bases between. Germline V gives CDR1 SGHRS, CDR2 YFSETQ. The CDR3 totals 13 residues.